Detailed here is one T cell receptor beta chain. One entry per CDR3 protein results from TCRdb running MiXCR on the RACE reads. The data hold some 300,000 distinct CDR3 sequences, with 5.5% observed a single time. Sample time point: pre-sensitization, week 0. The sample's treatment: therapeutic diphenylcyclopropenone sensitization with weekly scalp DPC. Those who donated were patients with alopecia, 18 to 70 years of age, and suitable for DPC. The germline V and J ends were trimmed by 3 bases and 8 bases, with 14 bases remaining between them. CDR1 KGHSH and CDR2 LQKENI come from the germline V gene. The CDR3 extends over 14 amino acids. This entry belongs to a study of human T cells and chemical hapten exposure. Across the study: Patients, largely female, had alopecia areata, totalis or universalis.

The source was whole blood, collected in connection with sensitization to the hapten diphenylcyclopropenone (DPC). This rearrangement joins TRBV18 to TRBJ2-1; a weak D match, TRBD2 (5 bases). The clonotype originates from a woman aged 18-29 years with alopecia areata. Some clones in this sample may be carry-over from other donors' samples. The CDR3 protein is CASSPRRERDEQFF. The CDR3 nucleotides read TGTGCCAGCTCACCGCGCAGAGAGAGGGATGAGCAGTTCTTC. The variable domain in full, completed from reference TRBV18 and TRBJ2-1, reads NAGVMQNPRHLVRRRGQEARLRCSPMKGHSHVYWYRQLPEEGLKFMVYLQKENIIDESGMPKERFSAEFPKEGPSILRIQQVVRGDSAAYFCASSPRRERDEQFFGPGTRLTVL.